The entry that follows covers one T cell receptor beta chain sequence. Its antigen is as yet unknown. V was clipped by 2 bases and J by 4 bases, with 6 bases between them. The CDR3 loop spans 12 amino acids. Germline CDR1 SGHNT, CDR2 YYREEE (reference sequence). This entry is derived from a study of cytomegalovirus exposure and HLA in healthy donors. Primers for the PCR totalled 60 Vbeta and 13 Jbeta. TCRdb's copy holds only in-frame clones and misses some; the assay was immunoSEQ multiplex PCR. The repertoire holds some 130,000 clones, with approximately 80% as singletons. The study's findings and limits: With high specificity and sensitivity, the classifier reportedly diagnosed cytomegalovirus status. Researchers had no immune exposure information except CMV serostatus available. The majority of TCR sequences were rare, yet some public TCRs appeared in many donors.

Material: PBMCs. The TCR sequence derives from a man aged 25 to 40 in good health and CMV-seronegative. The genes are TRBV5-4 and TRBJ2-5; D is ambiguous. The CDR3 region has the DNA TGTGCCAGCAGCTTTAATAGAGAGACCCAGTACTTC. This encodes CASSFNRETQYF.